Listed here are 6 T cell receptor beta chains from one sample, sequenced in a study of T-cell reconstitution after alpha-beta-depleted transplantation in children (TCRdb year 2016). The investigation overall reported the following: Hyperexpanded clone frequencies declined over subsequent months; after one year, T-cell counts and TCRbeta diversity were mostly attributed to newly produced T cells.

The library was made by PCR. The sequencer was an Illumina HiSeq 2500. TCR library preparation used molecular barcoding, with unique molecular identifiers applied to normalize quantification of the TCRbeta repertoire. TCRdb itself trimmed the public reads at Q25 with fastp, ran MiXCR and retained productive beta chains. When rows share a CDR3 protein, they turn into one entry using the most common DNA and genes. The sample table holds 250,000 to 300,000 distinct CDR3 sequences, of which 7.5% to 9% were seen once. The ten largest clones represent approximately 9.1% of the sample. Interpreted using the paper, the treatment or condition label stands for: allogeneic hematopoietic cell transplantation with graft depleted of TCRalphabeta T cells and CD19 B cells. Their target antigens are unknown. Sequenced material: peripheral blood, taken 360 days after TCRalphabeta/CD19-depleted stem cell transplant. These receptors were collected from a female patient aged 2-10 years who had a stem cell transplant for Fanconi anemia, so the T cells may come from the graft donor.

This clonotype has at least ten counts. The V call is TRBV11-2, the J call TRBJ2-1; 14 positions match TRBD2. Losses at the gene ends were 0 bases for V and 9 bases for J; bases not matched to a gene: 13. In germline, CDR1 is SGHAT, CDR2 FQNNGV. The length of the CDR3 is 19 residues. CDR3 coding DNA: TGTGCCAGCAGCTTAGATGGGGGGGTTAGACTAGCGGGAGGGCCTGAGCAGTTCTTC. Protein sequence: CASSLDGGVRLAGGPEQFF.

V is TRBV10-3 and J is TRBJ2-3, with 7 bases that match TRBD2. The CDR3 totals 14 residues. The V gene's germline CDR1 is ENHRY and CDR2 SYGVKD. The ends lost 10 bases at V and 2 bases at J; junction bases unmatched: 9. The CDR3 region is CATRRLADTDTQYF. DNA of the CDR3: TGTGCCACCCGGCGTCTAGCGGACACAGATACGCAGTATTTT.

The chain combines TRBV20-1 with TRBJ1-4; 9 bases agree with TRBD1. V lost 6 bases to trimming and J lost 5 bases; unmatched junction nucleotides: 10. The CDR3 runs 15 residues. Germline assignment: CDR1 DFQATT and CDR2 SNEGSKA (reference sequence). This chain's CDR3 is CSADGLGTGNEKLFF. The CDR3 DNA is TGCAGTGCCGACGGACTTGGGACAGGGAATGAAAAACTGTTTTTT.

This clonotype came up a few times. For the CDR3, the DNA is TGTGCCAGCAGCATAGACAGCCTCACAGATACGCAGTATTTT. The encoded protein is CASSIDSLTDTQYF. J is TRBJ2-3 and V is TRBV9; D might be TRBD1 (5 bases). From germline, CDR1 is SGDLS and CDR2 YYNGEE. Trimming left V 4 bases short and J 2 bases short, with 11 bases between. The CDR3 totals 14 residues.

This clonotype was seen many times. The chain employs TRBV7-2 and TRBJ2-3, with unresolved D. This CDR3 is 15 amino acids long. Trimming took 3 bases from V and 2 from J, leaving 12 bases between them. CDR1 and CDR2 (germline): SGHTA, FQGNSA. CDR3 region: CASSFQVQYTDTQYF. The CDR3 bases are TGTGCCAGCAGCTTCCAGGTTCAATACACAGATACGCAGTATTTT. Looking up the rest from reference TRBV7-2 and TRBJ2-3 gives the full variable domain: GAGVSQSPSNKVTEKGKDVELRCDPISGHTALYWYRQSLGQGLEFLIYFQGNSAPDKSGLPSDRFSAERTGGSVSTLTIQRTQQEDSAVYLCASSFQVQYTDTQYFGPGTRLTVL.

V gene TRBV10-3 combines with J gene TRBJ2-7; 7 bases are shared with TRBD1. Trimming at V came to 6 bases and at J to 1 base, leaving 9 bases not matched to a gene. Germline V gene lookup returns CDR1 ENHRY and CDR2 SYGVKD. CDR3 length: 15 amino acids. The CDR3 here is CAISDGQAFSYEQYF. The CDR3 nucleotides read TGTGCCATCAGCGATGGACAGGCCTTTTCCTACGAGCAGTACTTC.